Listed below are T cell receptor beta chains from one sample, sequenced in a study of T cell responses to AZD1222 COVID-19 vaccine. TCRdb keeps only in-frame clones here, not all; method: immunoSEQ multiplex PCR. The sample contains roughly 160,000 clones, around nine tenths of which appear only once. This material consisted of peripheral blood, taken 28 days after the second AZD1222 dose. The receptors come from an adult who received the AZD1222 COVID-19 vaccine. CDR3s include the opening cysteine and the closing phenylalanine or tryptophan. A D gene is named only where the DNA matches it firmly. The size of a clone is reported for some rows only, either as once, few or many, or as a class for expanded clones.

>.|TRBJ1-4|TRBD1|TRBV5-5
CASSLRGTGANEKLFF
TGTGCCAGCAGCTTGAGGGGGACAGGGGCTAATGAAAAACTGTTTTTT
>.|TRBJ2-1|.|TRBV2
CASSVTGGTSSEQFF
TGTGCCAGCAGCGTAACCGGGGGAACGTCCAGTGAGCAGTTCTTC
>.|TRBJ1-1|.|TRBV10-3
CAISESSRNTEAFF
TGTGCCATCAGTGAGTCGTCCAGGAACACTGAAGCTTTCTTT
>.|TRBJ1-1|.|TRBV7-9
CASSPPENTEAFF
TGTGCCAGCAGCCCACCGGAAAACACTGAAGCTTTCTTT
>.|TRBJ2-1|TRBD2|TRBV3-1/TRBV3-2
CASSITLAGGYNEQFF
TGTGCCAGCAGCATAACACTAGCGGGGGGCTACAATGAGCAGTTCTTC
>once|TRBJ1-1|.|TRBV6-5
CASSYSNILSGEAFF
TGTGCCAGCAGTTACTCGAATATCCTGTCGGGGGAAGCTTTCTTT
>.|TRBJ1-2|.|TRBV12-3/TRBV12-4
CASSLRMNYGYTF
TGTGCCAGCAGTTTAAGGATGAACTATGGCTACACCTTC
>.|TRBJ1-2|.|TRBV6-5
CASSYAQGYGYTF
TGTGCCAGCAGTTATGCGCAAGGCTATGGCTACACCTTC
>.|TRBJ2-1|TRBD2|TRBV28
CATRGAVVTSEQFF
TGTGCTACGCGGGGGGCCGTGGTAACCAGTGAGCAGTTCTTC
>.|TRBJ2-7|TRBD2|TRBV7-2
CASSLTSGGGNEQYF
TGTGCCAGCAGCCTAACTAGCGGGGGTGGAAACGAGCAGTACTTC
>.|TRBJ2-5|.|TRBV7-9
CASSLVSHVQETQYF
TGTGCCAGCAGCTTAGTGAGCCACGTACAAGAGACCCAGTACTTC
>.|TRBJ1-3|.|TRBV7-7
CASGDLNSGNTIYF
TGTGCCAGCGGGGACCTCAACTCTGGAAACACCATATATTTT
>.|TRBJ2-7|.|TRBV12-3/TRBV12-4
CASSLKPTQGQYF
TGTGCCAGCAGTTTAAAGCCCACACAAGGGCAGTACTTC
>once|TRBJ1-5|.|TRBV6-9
CASSLGKGGGNQPQHF
TGTGCCAGCAGTTTGGGTAAGGGAGGGGGCAATCAGCCCCAGCATTTT
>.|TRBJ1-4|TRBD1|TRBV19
CASLTGKGEKLFF
TGTGCCAGTTTGACAGGGAAAGGTGAAAAACTGTTTTTT